This T cell receptor (beta chain) was obtained from a study of blood T cell repertoires in COVID-19. Germline CDR1 reads MNHEY; CDR2 reads SVGEGT. The CDR3 consists of 18 residues. Trimming cost V 2 bases and J 0 bases; bases outside gene matches: 8. In the source study's methods: Amplification with reference gene primers provided the estimates of nucleated cell counts. Only in-frame clones appear in the TCRdb table, and some are missing; sequencing was by immunoSEQ multiplex PCR. The D gene and trimming were derived from the DNA, and the V and J assignments and clone size from that table. The data hold approximately 120,000 clones, with around 86% observed a single time.

The TCR sequence derives from an older man with active or convalescent COVID-19. What was sequenced was peripheral blood. The chain has TRBV6-2 or TRBV6-3 and TRBJ1-5, with 9 bases aligning to TRBD1. The CDR3 coding sequence is TGTGCCAGCAGTTACGACCGGACAGGGGTTCATAGCAATCAGCCCCAGCATTTT. It specifies CASSYDRTGVHSNQPQHF.